The rows below give T cell receptor beta chains drawn from one sample of a study of T cell repertoires in cytomegalovirus infection. Antigen specificity for these receptors is unknown. Via MiXCR, TCRdb re-called the reads, giving one row per CDR3 protein. The sample holds roughly 310,000 distinct CDR3 sequences, 29% seen once. This material consisted of cultured PBMCs, taken from culture after CMV antigen stimulation. The receptors stem from a human donor in good health (CMV status not recorded). Some clones in this sample may be carry-over from other donors' samples. Each CDR3 is given with its conserved first and last residue. D genes are given only for firm matches. Some rows mark clone size as missing; the rest say once, few, many or name a class of expanded clone.

d_call: TRBD2
clone_size: few
v_call: TRBV12-3/TRBV12-4
j_call: TRBJ2-7
cdr3_nt: TGTGCCAGCAGTTTAGAAACTAGCGGTCTAGAGCAGTACTTC
cdr3_aa: CASSLETSGLEQYF

d_call: TRBD2
clone_size: few
v_call: TRBV4-1
j_call: TRBJ2-7
cdr3_nt: TGCGCCAGCAGCCAGGGACTAGTAAGTGACGAGCAGTACTTC
cdr3_aa: CASSQGLVSDEQYF

d_call: TRBD2
clone_size: .
v_call: TRBV6-5
j_call: TRBJ2-1
cdr3_nt: TGTGCCAGCCACTCCTGGACTAGCGGTGCGAGCTCCTACAATGAGCAGTTCTTC
cdr3_aa: CASHSWTSGASSYNEQFF

d_call: .
clone_size: few
v_call: TRBV2
j_call: TRBJ1-2
cdr3_nt: TGTGCCAAGATAAGGGAGAACTATGGCTACACCTTC
cdr3_aa: CAKIRENYGYTF

d_call: .
clone_size: many
v_call: TRBV7-9
j_call: TRBJ1-1
cdr3_nt: TGTGCCAGCAGCTCGTCGACAAGGGGGGGAGGGGATCCTGAAGCTTTCTTT
cdr3_aa: CASSSSTRGGGDPEAFF

d_call: TRBD1
clone_size: many
v_call: TRBV7-2
j_call: TRBJ1-4
cdr3_nt: TGTGCCAGCAGCTTATCTTCAGGGGGCACTAATGAAAAACTGTTTTTT
cdr3_aa: CASSLSSGGTNEKLFF

d_call: TRBD1
clone_size: .
v_call: TRBV20-1
j_call: TRBJ2-2
cdr3_nt: TGCAGTGCTAGAGTGGAGACAGGGGATTTCGCGAACACCGGGGAGCTGTTTTTT
cdr3_aa: CSARVETGDFANTGELFF

d_call: .
clone_size: few
v_call: TRBV11-3
j_call: TRBJ2-7
cdr3_nt: TGTGCCAGCAGCCAAAACTGGGGGAACTCCTACGAGCAGTACTTC
cdr3_aa: CASSQNWGNSYEQYF

d_call: TRBD2
clone_size: .
v_call: TRBV20-1
j_call: TRBJ2-1
cdr3_nt: TGCAGTGCTAGACTAGCGGGAGACCCCCCGGGGCAGTTCTTC
cdr3_aa: CSARLAGDPPGQFF

d_call: .
clone_size: few
v_call: TRBV29-1
j_call: TRBJ2-3
cdr3_nt: TGCAGCGTTGCGGCAGGGGTCAGCACAGATACGCAGTATTTT
cdr3_aa: CSVAAGVSTDTQYF

d_call: .
clone_size: few
v_call: TRBV7-2
j_call: TRBJ2-1
cdr3_nt: TGTGCCAGCAGCTTAAATCTGCTTGAGCAGTTCTTC
cdr3_aa: CASSLNLLEQFF

d_call: TRBD2
clone_size: .
v_call: TRBV7-2
j_call: TRBJ2-5
cdr3_nt: TGTGCCAGCGAAACTAGCGGGACATGGGTGCAAGAGACCCAGTACTTC
cdr3_aa: CASETSGTWVQETQYF

d_call: TRBD1
clone_size: .
v_call: TRBV5-6
j_call: TRBJ2-7
cdr3_nt: TGTGCCAGCAGCTTGGAAACAGGGGGGTCCTACGAGCAGTACTTC
cdr3_aa: CASSLETGGSYEQYF

d_call: TRBD1
clone_size: few
v_call: TRBV20-1
j_call: TRBJ1-2
cdr3_nt: TGCATTAGCAGGGGGGATACCTATGGCTACACCTTC
cdr3_aa: CISRGDTYGYTF

d_call: TRBD1
clone_size: few
v_call: TRBV7-3
j_call: TRBJ2-7
cdr3_nt: TGTGCCAGCAGCTTTGACAGGGATCAAGAGCAGTACTTC
cdr3_aa: CASSFDRDQEQYF

d_call: .
clone_size: few
v_call: TRBV10-3
j_call: TRBJ2-7
cdr3_nt: TGTGCCATCAGTGATGGTAGCGGCTCCTACGAGCAGTACTTC
cdr3_aa: CAISDGSGSYEQYF

d_call: .
clone_size: few
v_call: TRBV11-3
j_call: TRBJ2-1
cdr3_nt: TGTGCCAGCAGCTCCGCCTACTCGGAGGGGTTTTACAATGAGCAGTTCTTC
cdr3_aa: CASSSAYSEGFYNEQFF

d_call: .
clone_size: .
v_call: TRBV10-3
j_call: TRBJ2-1
cdr3_nt: TGTGCCACCCGGGAGGCAGGGACACCGAAAAGCGGGGCACACAATGAGCAGTTCTTC
cdr3_aa: CATREAGTPKSGAHNEQFF

d_call: TRBD1
clone_size: .
v_call: TRBV18
j_call: TRBJ1-5
cdr3_nt: TGTGCCGGCTCACCAGGGGGCGGGGACCAGCCCCAGCATTTT
cdr3_aa: CAGSPGGGDQPQHF

d_call: .
clone_size: few
v_call: TRBV7-2
j_call: TRBJ2-5
cdr3_nt: TGTGCCAGCAGCTTTGGACAGCTCTTACAAGAGACCCAGTACTTC
cdr3_aa: CASSFGQLLQETQYF

d_call: .
clone_size: .
v_call: TRBV20-1
j_call: TRBJ2-2
cdr3_nt: TGCAGTGCCCGAACCACCCCGGACACCGGGGAGCTGTTTTTT
cdr3_aa: CSARTTPDTGELFF

d_call: .
clone_size: .
v_call: TRBV30
j_call: TRBJ2-2
cdr3_nt: TGTGCCTGGAGTGTACGGCAGGGATGGAACACCGGGGAGCTGTTTTTT
cdr3_aa: CAWSVRQGWNTGELFF

d_call: TRBD1
clone_size: .
v_call: TRBV27
j_call: TRBJ1-1
cdr3_nt: TGTGCCAGCAGTTCAAGCGGGACAGGGAGCCAAGCTTTCTTT
cdr3_aa: CASSSSGTGSQAFF

d_call: TRBD1
clone_size: .
v_call: TRBV7-9
j_call: TRBJ1-5
cdr3_nt: TGTGCCAGCAGCTCCTTTCCAGGGACAGGGGTCAATCAGCCCCAGCATTTT
cdr3_aa: CASSSFPGTGVNQPQHF

d_call: .
clone_size: few
v_call: TRBV10-3
j_call: TRBJ1-1
cdr3_nt: TGTGCCGCCGCGAGGGGAGTTGGCACTGAAGCTTTCTTT
cdr3_aa: CAAARGVGTEAFF

d_call: .
clone_size: few
v_call: TRBV2
j_call: TRBJ1-2
cdr3_nt: TGTGCCAGCAGCCCAGACAGCGAGGGCTACACCTTC
cdr3_aa: CASSPDSEGYTF

d_call: .
clone_size: .
v_call: TRBV12-3/TRBV12-4
j_call: TRBJ1-1
cdr3_nt: TGTGCCAGCAGTTTCATAGGCACTGAAGCTTTCTTT
cdr3_aa: CASSFIGTEAFF

d_call: TRBD1
clone_size: many
v_call: TRBV7-9
j_call: TRBJ1-2
cdr3_nt: TGTGCCAGCAGCCCGACAGGGGGGAACTATGGCTACACCTTC
cdr3_aa: CASSPTGGNYGYTF

d_call: .
clone_size: few
v_call: TRBV28
j_call: TRBJ1-6
cdr3_nt: TGTGCCAGCAGTTTGTATGTGTTTGGATATAATTCACCCCTCCACTTT
cdr3_aa: CASSLYVFGYNSPLHF

d_call: .
clone_size: .
v_call: TRBV7-6
j_call: TRBJ1-5
cdr3_nt: TGTGCCAGCAGCTGGACAGTTTCGGGTCAGCCCCAGCATTTT
cdr3_aa: CASSWTVSGQPQHF

d_call: .
clone_size: .
v_call: TRBV19
j_call: TRBJ2-2
cdr3_nt: TGTGCCACCAGCGGGCTCCCCATAGGTGGGGAGCTGTTTTTT
cdr3_aa: CATSGLPIGGELFF

d_call: .
clone_size: .
v_call: TRBV20-1
j_call: TRBJ2-7
cdr3_nt: TGCAGCCTCCCCAAGCGGACCTTACCCTACGAGCAGTACTTC
cdr3_aa: CSLPKRTLPYEQYF

d_call: .
clone_size: .
v_call: TRBV19
j_call: TRBJ1-2
cdr3_nt: TGTGCCAGTAGTATCCCCCCGACAGAAATCTATGGCTACACCTTC
cdr3_aa: CASSIPPTEIYGYTF

d_call: .
clone_size: few
v_call: TRBV19
j_call: TRBJ1-1
cdr3_nt: TGTGCCAGTAGTATAGCTGGGGGGAACACTGAAGCTTTCTTT
cdr3_aa: CASSIAGGNTEAFF

d_call: .
clone_size: .
v_call: TRBV6-5
j_call: TRBJ1-3
cdr3_nt: TGTGCCAGCAGACGCGGCCTTGGGTCCTCTGGAAACACCATATATTTT
cdr3_aa: CASRRGLGSSGNTIYF

d_call: TRBD1
clone_size: .
v_call: TRBV10-3
j_call: TRBJ1-5
cdr3_nt: TGTGCCATCGGGGACAGGGGTGGCGGCAATCAGCCCCAGCATTTT
cdr3_aa: CAIGDRGGGNQPQHF

d_call: TRBD2
clone_size: .
v_call: TRBV19
j_call: TRBJ2-5
cdr3_nt: TGTGCCAGTAGTAAGGAGCGGGGGACACTCCAAGAGACCCAGTACTTC
cdr3_aa: CASSKERGTLQETQYF

d_call: TRBD2
clone_size: .
v_call: TRBV15
j_call: TRBJ2-1
cdr3_nt: TGTGCCACCAGCAGATCGCCGGGGGGGGGGCCGAATGAGCAGTTCTTC
cdr3_aa: CATSRSPGGGPNEQFF

d_call: .
clone_size: .
v_call: TRBV5-1
j_call: TRBJ2-1
cdr3_nt: TGCGCCAGCAGCTTGGGAGTGGGAACCTACAATGAGCAGTTCTTC
cdr3_aa: CASSLGVGTYNEQFF

d_call: .
clone_size: few
v_call: TRBV5-4
j_call: TRBJ2-3
cdr3_nt: TGTGCCGACGGACAAGCGGGAGATACGCAGTATTTT
cdr3_aa: CADGQAGDTQYF

d_call: .
clone_size: few
v_call: TRBV6-6
j_call: TRBJ2-1
cdr3_nt: TGTGCCAGCAGTGGGGACCCCCGCTCCTACAATGAGCAGTTCTTC
cdr3_aa: CASSGDPRSYNEQFF

d_call: .
clone_size: many
v_call: TRBV19
j_call: TRBJ1-5
cdr3_nt: TGTGCCAGTGGTCACAGGGATCAGCCCCAGCATTTT
cdr3_aa: CASGHRDQPQHF

d_call: .
clone_size: .
v_call: TRBV7-3
j_call: TRBJ2-7
cdr3_nt: TGTGCCAGCAGCTTAATGACGATCTCCGCCTACGAGCAGTACTTC
cdr3_aa: CASSLMTISAYEQYF

d_call: TRBD2
clone_size: few
v_call: TRBV4-2
j_call: TRBJ2-1
cdr3_nt: TGTGCCAGCAGCCAGACTAGGACTAGCGGAAACAATGAGCAGTTCTTC
cdr3_aa: CASSQTRTSGNNEQFF

d_call: TRBD2
clone_size: .
v_call: TRBV28
j_call: TRBJ2-3
cdr3_nt: TGTGCCAGCAGTTTAAGGGGAGGGCGAAGCACAGATACGCAGTATTTT
cdr3_aa: CASSLRGGRSTDTQYF

d_call: .
clone_size: .
v_call: TRBV6-2/TRBV6-3
j_call: TRBJ1-1
cdr3_nt: TGTGCCAGTGTCCCCTCGGACATGAACACTGAAGCTTTCTTT
cdr3_aa: CASVPSDMNTEAFF

d_call: .
clone_size: .
v_call: TRBV7-9
j_call: TRBJ1-6
cdr3_nt: TGTGCCAGCAGCTTGACGGCGGGATATAATTCACCCCTCCACTTT
cdr3_aa: CASSLTAGYNSPLHF

d_call: .
clone_size: .
v_call: TRBV7-4
j_call: TRBJ2-7
cdr3_nt: TGTGCCAGCAGCCCCGAAGGTAGGGGGAGTCGCGAGCAGTACTTC
cdr3_aa: CASSPEGRGSREQYF

d_call: .
clone_size: .
v_call: TRBV6-5
j_call: TRBJ1-5
cdr3_nt: TGTGCCAGCAGCCTTACTTTGGGAAAGCCCCAGCATTTT
cdr3_aa: CASSLTLGKPQHF

d_call: .
clone_size: .
v_call: TRBV19
j_call: TRBJ1-5
cdr3_nt: TGTGCCAGTAGTATAGTGGAGGGGAGCAGCAATCAGCCCCAGCATTTT
cdr3_aa: CASSIVEGSSNQPQHF

d_call: .
clone_size: .
v_call: TRBV10-3
j_call: TRBJ1-1
cdr3_nt: TGTGCCATCACCCCGGCGCCGGGGAACACTGAAGCTTTCTTT
cdr3_aa: CAITPAPGNTEAFF

d_call: TRBD1
clone_size: few
v_call: TRBV28
j_call: TRBJ2-3
cdr3_nt: TGTGCCAGCAGTTCCGCGGGACAGGGCACAGATACGCAGTATTTT
cdr3_aa: CASSSAGQGTDTQYF

d_call: .
clone_size: few
v_call: TRBV12-3/TRBV12-4
j_call: TRBJ1-1
cdr3_nt: TGTGCCAGCAGATCTGCGGGAACAGCTTTCTTT
cdr3_aa: CASRSAGTAFF

d_call: .
clone_size: few
v_call: TRBV6-1
j_call: TRBJ2-6
cdr3_nt: TGTGCCAGCAGTGGGGGGACAAGCTCTGGGGCCAACGTCCTGACTTTC
cdr3_aa: CASSGGTSSGANVLTF

d_call: .
clone_size: .
v_call: TRBV11-2
j_call: TRBJ2-1
cdr3_nt: TGTGCCAGCAGCTTAGAGGGGGTGGGGCAGTTCTTC
cdr3_aa: CASSLEGVGQFF

d_call: .
clone_size: .
v_call: TRBV13
j_call: TRBJ1-1
cdr3_nt: TGTGCCAGCAGCTACACCAAAGTGAACACTGAAGCTTTCTTT
cdr3_aa: CASSYTKVNTEAFF

d_call: TRBD1
clone_size: .
v_call: TRBV10-3
j_call: TRBJ2-7
cdr3_nt: TGTGCCATCAGTTTGGGACAGGGGGCTTCTCACGAGCAGTACTTC
cdr3_aa: CAISLGQGASHEQYF

d_call: .
clone_size: .
v_call: TRBV29-1
j_call: TRBJ1-2
cdr3_nt: TGCAGCGTTGAGAAGGGGTCGGAGGGCTACACCTTC
cdr3_aa: CSVEKGSEGYTF

d_call: TRBD2
clone_size: .
v_call: TRBV19
j_call: TRBJ2-3
cdr3_nt: TGTGCCAGTAGTCGGGAGGGCTCCTGGGGCACAGATACGCAGTATTTT
cdr3_aa: CASSREGSWGTDTQYF

d_call: .
clone_size: few
v_call: TRBV27
j_call: TRBJ2-1
cdr3_nt: TGTGCCAGCGGATTGACCTTAGGGCCGAATGAGCAGTTCTTC
cdr3_aa: CASGLTLGPNEQFF